This T cell receptor beta chain came from a study of blood T cells in healthy people across ages. The donors, aged roughly 6 to 100, were healthy Caucasians from Russia. Donors gave roughly 9.1 milliliters of peripheral blood apiece. Combining a sample-barcoded 5' primer with a J-beta primer mix, a second PCR ran for about 6 to 11 cycles. TCRdb used MiXCR to reprocess the 5' RACE reads, holding one entry per CDR3 protein. The table includes hundreds of thousands of distinct CDR3 sequences, less than 45% detected once. Germline CDR1 and CDR2: DFQATT and SNEGSKA (reference sequence). Germline trimming cut 6 bases from V and 0 bases from J; bases unmatched to any gene: 9. The CDR3 has 15 amino acids.

The sample taken for sequencing was blood. The chain joins TRBV20-1 to TRBJ2-3; 7 bases fit TRBD2. The source of this sequence is an elderly man in good health. The CDR3 loop reads CSAPSTSLSTDTQYF. DNA for the CDR3: TGCAGTGCCCCCTCGACTAGCCTTAGCACAGATACGCAGTATTTT.